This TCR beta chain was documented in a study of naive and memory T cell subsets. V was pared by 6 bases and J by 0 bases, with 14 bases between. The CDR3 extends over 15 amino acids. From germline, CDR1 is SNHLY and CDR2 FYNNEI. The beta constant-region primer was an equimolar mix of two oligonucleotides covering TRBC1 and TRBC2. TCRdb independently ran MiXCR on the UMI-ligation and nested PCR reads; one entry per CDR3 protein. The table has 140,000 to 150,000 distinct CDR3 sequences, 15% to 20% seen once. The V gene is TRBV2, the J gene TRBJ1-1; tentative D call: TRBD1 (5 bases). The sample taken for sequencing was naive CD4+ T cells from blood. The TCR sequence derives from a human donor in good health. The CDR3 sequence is CASRRGSGLNTEAFF. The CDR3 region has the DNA TGTGCCAGCAGGAGGGGATCCGGGCTGAACACTGAAGCTTTCTTT.